Following are 7 T cell receptor beta chains from one sample sequenced in a study of T-cell memory formation after mild COVID-19. TCRdb re-called the 5' RACE reads with MiXCR, one entry per CDR3 protein. The sample has around 150,000 distinct CDR3 sequences, around a tenth seen once; the top ten hold less than 4%. Sequencing was carried out using PBMCs or a T cell subset sorted from them (not recorded which). The receptors shown here come from a young man who had mild COVID-19 (a few samples of this study predate the infection). Cell type and time point are not known.

The chain recombines TRBV3-1 with TRBJ2-1; no firm D call. V was clipped by 6 bases and J by 4 bases, with 4 bases between them. Germline V lookup: CDR1 LGHDT, CDR2 YNNKEL (reference sequence). The length of the CDR3 is 11 residues. CDR3 nucleotide sequence: TGTGCCAGCAGACTGTACAATGAGCAGTTCTTC. This translates into CASRLYNEQFF.

The genes are TRBV21-1 and TRBJ1-5; the table's D call TRBD1 went unverified against the DNA. TRBV21-1 is labeled a pseudogene. The CDR3 sequence is 18 residues long. The CDR3 DNA follows: TGTGCCAGCAGCAAAGTAGGGGGATCGGGATTGGGCAATCAGCCCCAGCATTTT. It codes for CASSKVGGSGLGNQPQHF.

In this sample, this clonotype turned up many times. This chain connects TRBV19 to TRBJ1-5; 7 nucleotides match TRBD1. In germline, CDR1 is LNHDA, CDR2 SQIVND (reference sequence). The V segment lost 6 bases and the J segment 4 bases; nucleotides outside the gene matches: 6. CDR3 length: 14 residues. The CDR3 protein is CASSPGGRNQPQHF. The CDR3 DNA is TGTGCCAGTAGCCCAGGGGGAAGAAATCAGCCCCAGCATTTT. Full variable domain (outside the CDR3, taken from reference TRBV19 and TRBJ1-5): DGGITQSPKYLFRKEGQNVTLSCEQNLNHDAMYWYRQDPGQGLRLIYYSQIVNDFQKGDIAEGYSVSREKKESFPLTVTSAQKNPTAFYLCASSPGGRNQPQHFGDGTRLSIL.

The chain uses TRBV12-3 or TRBV12-4 and TRBJ2-2, with 9 bases that match TRBD2. This CDR3 is 17 amino acids long. J gave up 4 bases and V 7 bases, and 13 bases lay outside the gene matches. The CDR3, as DNA: TGTGCCAGCACCACTATAGGTGGCGGGGGGGCCACCGGGGAGCTGTTTTTT. Translated, it gives CASTTIGGGGATGELFF.

This clonotype was observed at least ten times. V gene TRBV12-3 or TRBV12-4 combines with J gene TRBJ2-7, with 7 bases lining up with TRBD2. The CDR3 runs 13 residues. Germline trimming cut 7 bases from V and 2 bases from J; bases unmatched to any gene: 5. This CDR3 reads CASTRGLAYEQYF. The CDR3 DNA is TGTGCCAGCACCAGAGGACTAGCCTACGAGCAGTACTTC.

Notes on this clonotype: Sequence at one end of the junction differs from germline and may be a read error. The CDR3 sequence: CASRLPGQLLSF. Here the CDR3 DNA reads TGTGCCAGCAGGCTCCCGGGACAGCTACTATCCTTC. The J gene is TRBJ1-2, the V gene TRBV2, with TRBD1 identical over 7 bases. Germline CDR1 SNHLY, CDR2 FYNNEI. The CDR3 runs 12 residues. The full variable domain, completed using reference TRBV2 and TRBJ1-2, is EPEVTQTPSHQVTQMGQEVILRCVPISNHLYFYWYRQILGQKVEFLVSFYNNEISEKSEIFDDQFSVERPDGSNFTLKIRSTKLEDSAMYFCASRLPGQLLSFGSGTRLTVV.

The chain links TRBV16 to TRBJ1-5; D is perhaps TRBD1 (5 bases). The CDR3 is made up of 13 amino acids. The V end lost 5 bases, the J end lost 4 bases, and 9 bases lay between the germline ends. Germline V CDR1 and CDR2: KGHSY, FQNENV. The CDR3 protein is CASSSRVNQPQHF. The DNA for the CDR3 is TGTGCCAGCAGCAGCAGGGTAAATCAGCCCCAGCATTTT.